The 20 T cell receptor beta chains listed next were all sequenced from one sample in a study of blood T cell repertoires in COVID-19. Profiling relied on immunoSEQ multiplex PCR, and the TCRdb table lists in-frame clones only, not all of them. The table lists tens of thousands of clones, around 83% of them singletons, with 15% to 20% in the top ten. Sample: peripheral blood. The receptors were sampled from a human donor in a cohort sampled during active COVID-19.

This sequence joins TRBV6-6 and TRBJ2-7; D is perhaps TRBD2 (6 bases). Germline-derived CDR1 and CDR2 are MNHNY and SVGAGI (reference sequence). The ends were cut back, 6 bases at V and 2 bases at J, with 20 bases in the middle. CDR3 size: 16 residues. CDR3 sequence reads: CASSSGGTRGAYEQYF. The CDR3 DNA reads TGTGCCAGCAGCTCTGGAGGGACCCGAGGGGCCTACGAGCAGTACTTC.

This clone was counted a few times. The chain employs TRBV6-6 and TRBJ1-5; D remains unclear. The CDR3 has 14 amino acids. V was trimmed by 6 bases and J by 0 bases, leaving 9 bases between them. In germline, CDR1 is MNHNY, CDR2 SVGAGI (reference sequence). CDR3 protein: CASSPSDSNQPQHF. CDR3 nucleotides: TGTGCCAGCAGCCCCTCAGATAGCAATCAGCCCCAGCATTTT.

This rearrangement joins TRBV6-5 to TRBJ1-6, with D possibly matching TRBD1 (5 bases). Between the trimmed V and J ends, which lost 6 bases and 10 bases, there was a span of 16 bases. From germline, CDR1 is MNHEY and CDR2 SVGAGI. CDR3 length equals 14 residues. The CDR3 here is CASRAFQGGSPLHF. In nucleotides, the CDR3 is TGTGCCAGCAGGGCTTTCCAGGGAGGGTCACCCCTCCACTTT.

This clone was observed a few times. The V call is TRBV7-8, the J call TRBJ2-2; D remains unclear. The germline gives CDR1 SGHVS, CDR2 FQNEAQ. Trimming took 5 bases from V and 4 from J, leaving 8 bases between them. The CDR3 totals 13 residues. CDR3 nucleotides: TGTGCCAGCAGCCTCAATCCCACCGGGGAGCTGTTTTTT. This translates into CASSLNPTGELFF.

V usage is TRBV12-3 or TRBV12-4 and J usage is TRBJ1-6; a weak D match, TRBD1 (6 bases). The CDR3 is 13 amino acids. V was clipped by 6 bases and J by 10 bases, with 13 bases between them. In DNA form, the CDR3 reads TGTGCCAGCAGCCGGGCAGGGGACTCACCCCTCCACTTT. Translating gives CASSRAGDSPLHF.

This clone was detected only a few times. The genes are TRBV30 and TRBJ1-5; TRBD1 matches 9 bases. Germline values: CDR1 GTSNPN, CDR2 SVGIG (reference sequence). The CDR3 has 14 residues. Unmatched junction bases numbered 6, after V lost 2 bases and J lost 7 bases. CDR3 protein: CAWSPDRGGQPQHF. The CDR3 DNA sequence: TGTGCCTGGAGTCCTGACAGGGGGGGACAGCCCCAGCATTTT.

The gene calls are TRBV18 and TRBJ2-7, with D perhaps TRBD2 (6 bases). V lost 2 bases and J lost 2, with 19 bases in between. The germline CDR1 and CDR2 sequences are KGHSH and LQKENI. The CDR3 is made up of 17 amino acids. In DNA form, the CDR3 reads TGTGCCAGCTCACCAGGTTTGGGGCAGGGAGGAACCTACGAGCAGTACTTC. Its protein is CASSPGLGQGGTYEQYF.

The CDR3 sequence is CASTRQAPGELFF. The CDR3 DNA reads as TGTGCCAGCACCCGACAGGCCCCCGGGGAGCTGTTTTTT. The chain couples TRBV11-2 to TRBJ2-2; D is possibly TRBD1 (6 bases). The CDR3 length is 13 residues. Germline-derived CDR1 and CDR2 are SGHAT and FQNNGV. V lost 7 bases and J 6 bases, leaving 12 bases between the germline ends.

V usage is TRBV30 and J usage is TRBJ2-7, with TRBD1 matching 8 bases. The CDR3 extends over 14 amino acids. Trimming took 3 bases from V and 6 from J; bases not matched to a gene: 10. Germline CDR1 is GTSNPN and CDR2 is SVGIG (reference sequence). Here the CDR3 DNA reads TGTGCCTGGAGCCCAGGGGGCCCAAGGGTCGAGCAGTACTTC. Translated, it gives CAWSPGGPRVEQYF.

The genes are TRBV11-2 and TRBJ1-6, with 7 nucleotides matching TRBD1. The CDR3 totals 17 residues. V lost 5 bases and J lost 8; bases outside the gene matches: 15. Germline CDR1 reads SGHAT; CDR2 reads FQNNGV. The CDR3 is CASSLTPTRDRDSPLHF. Here the CDR3 DNA reads TGTGCCAGCAGCCTGACCCCAACGCGGGACAGAGATTCACCCCTCCACTTT.

This rearrangement joins TRBV5-1 to TRBJ1-2; TRBD1 agrees at 9 bases. Germline assignment: CDR1 SGHRS and CDR2 YFSETQ. J was trimmed by 8 bases and V by 0 bases; bases with no gene match: 8. This CDR3 has 15 amino acids. The CDR3 sequence is CASSLAEQGAQGYTF. CDR3 DNA sequence: TGCGCCAGCAGCTTGGCCGAACAGGGGGCACAAGGCTACACCTTC. The whole variable domain, remainder taken from reference TRBV5-1 and TRBJ1-2, is KAGVTQTPRYLIKTRGQQVTLSCSPISGHRSVSWYQQTPGQGLQFLFEYFSETQRNKGNFPGRFSGRQFSNSRSEMNVSTLELGDSALYLCASSLAEQGAQGYTFGSGTRLTVV.

This chain joins TRBV24-1 and TRBJ2-5; weak D call: TRBD2 (6 bases). CDR1 is KGHDR, CDR2 SFDVKD, per germline. This CDR3 has 14 amino acids. Trimming shortened V by 4 bases and J by 5 bases, and 13 bases separated the two germline ends. CDR3 DNA: TGTGCCACCAGTGACGTGGGGGGTAGGGAGACCCAGTACTTC. This codes for CATSDVGGRETQYF.

The chain carries TRBV24-1 and TRBJ1-2; tentative D call: TRBD1 (5 bases). CDR1 and CDR2 from the germline V gene are KGHDR and SFDVKD. Trimming removed 7 bases from V and 1 base from J, with 12 bases in between. The CDR3 extends over 14 amino acids. The CDR3 DNA follows: TGTGCCACCAGCGACAGCCGGATTAACTATGGCTACACCTTC. Translating gives CATSDSRINYGYTF.

The rearrangement uses TRBV3-1 (or the pseudogene TRBV3-2) and TRBJ2-1; 7 bases align to TRBD2. The length of the CDR3 is 13 residues. With 4 bases clipped from V and 15 bases from J, the junction kept 12 bases outside the gene matches. CDR1 is LGHDT, CDR2 YNNKEL, per germline (reference sequence). DNA for the CDR3: TGTGCCAGCAGCCGGGGAGGGACCCAGAGTCTGTTCTTC. As protein: CASSRGGTQSLFF.

The rearrangement joins TRBV7-6 to TRBJ1-6; weak D call: TRBD1 (5 bases). V lost 1 base and J lost 10, with 20 bases in between. The CDR3 runs to 17 residues. The germline gives CDR1 SGHVS, CDR2 FNYEAQ. CDR3: CASSLEGRGNGRSPLHF. CDR3 DNA sequence: TGTGCCAGCAGCTTAGAGGGGCGGGGAAATGGGAGGTCACCCCTCCACTTT.

The genes are TRBV18 and TRBJ2-7; 11 bases line up with TRBD1. The V gene end was trimmed by 3 bases and the J gene end by 9 bases; junction bases not matched to a gene: 7. Germline V gene lookup returns CDR1 KGHSH and CDR2 LQKENI. This CDR3 has 14 amino acids. In nucleotides, the CDR3 is TGTGCCAGCTCACCGGGACAGGGGGTTTTAGGGCAGTACTTC. Translating it yields CASSPGQGVLGQYF. Filled out from reference TRBV18 and TRBJ2-7, the complete variable domain reads NAGVMQNPRHLVRRRGQEARLRCSPMKGHSHVYWYRQLPEEGLKFMVYLQKENIIDESGMPKERFSAEFPKEGPSILRIQQVVRGDSAAYFCASSPGQGVLGQYFGPGTRLTVT.

Regarding this clone: The same CDR3 also results from other DNA sequences found in this sample. The chain uses TRBV5-1 and TRBJ2-7; possible D gene TRBD2, 6 bases. Between the trimmed V and J ends, which lost 0 bases and 2 bases, there was a span of 9 bases. Looked up from germline, CDR1 is SGHRS and CDR2 is YFSETQ. The CDR3 is made up of 14 amino acids. The CDR3 region has the DNA TGCGCCAGCAGCTTGGAGGAGGGCACCTACGAGCAGTACTTC. It is translated as CASSLEEGTYEQYF.

This chain connects TRBV3-1 (or the pseudogene TRBV3-2) to TRBJ2-2; 7 nucleotides match TRBD1. J was trimmed by 6 bases and V by 4 bases; bases with no gene match: 5. This CDR3 region has 14 residues. Germline V gene sequence: CDR1 LGHDT, CDR2 YNNKEL (reference sequence). The CDR3 spells CASSRQGSAGELFF. For the CDR3, the DNA is TGTGCCAGCAGCCGACAGGGAAGTGCCGGGGAGCTGTTTTTT.

The rearrangement uses TRBV10-1 and TRBJ2-1; TRBD1 might be the D (5 bases). V was shortened by 2 bases and J by 6 bases, with 11 bases between the two germline ends. The germline V gene has CDR1 WNHNN and CDR2 SYGVQD (reference sequence). CDR3 length: 14 residues. CDR3 residues: CASSEAGRGNEQFF. The CDR3 coding sequence is TGCGCCAGCAGTGAGGCAGGGCGAGGCAATGAGCAGTTCTTC.

This rearrangement joins TRBV25-1 to TRBJ2-5, with unresolved D. Germline CDR1 and CDR2: MGHDK and SYGVNS. The V gene lost 7 bases and the J gene lost 5 bases, with 8 bases spanning the gap. The CDR3 sequence is 11 residues long. DNA of the CDR3: TGTGCCAGCACCGTCCAGGAGACCCAGTACTTC. Its protein product is CASTVQETQYF.